This TCR beta chain was captured by sequencing in a study of T cell repertoires in cytomegalovirus infection. Background on the study: An indication of both CMV infection and matching HLA type came from public TCR beta signatures. Study results and limitations: Within the response measured ex vivo, HLA-C-restricted CMV-specific TCR beta clonotypes were dominant. Cumulative public TCR beta family frequency identified carriers of CMV plus the relevant HLA.

TCRdb reanalysed the reads using MiXCR and keeps one entry per CDR3 protein. This table has about 150,000 distinct CDR3 sequences, around 24% appearing once. As concerns this clonotype: The antigen remains undetermined.

Germline V CDR1 and CDR2: DFQATT, SNEGSKA (reference sequence). V shed 3 bases, J shed 4 bases, and the junction held 6 bases outside the gene matches. The CDR3 covers 14 residues. Sequences were obtained from PBMCs. This rearrangement joins TRBV20-1 to TRBJ2-5, with 9 bases aligning to TRBD2. The clonotype was recovered from a human donor in good health (CMV status not recorded). Some clones in this sample may be carry-over from other donors' samples. Here the CDR3 reads CSARGLAGRETQYF. The DNA for the CDR3 is TGCAGTGCTAGGGGACTAGCTGGGCGAGAGACCCAGTACTTC.